These 12 T cell receptor beta chains share one sample of origin, sequenced in a study of early T cells in non-severe SARS-CoV-2 infection. MiXCR was run by TCRdb on the 5' RACE reads, yielding one entry per CDR3 protein. The sample lists some 30,000 distinct CDR3 sequences; around 5% were seen once. Sequenced input: whole blood. These receptors were obtained from an adult who was a healthcare worker with PCR-confirmed SARS-CoV-2 infection or an uninfected control (not recorded which).

This clonotype was counted many times. CDR3 residues: CASASSGNTDTQYF. Written as DNA, the CDR3 is TGTGCCAGCGCGTCGTCGGGAAACACAGATACGCAGTATTTT. The rearrangement joins TRBV7-9 to TRBJ2-3; maybe TRBD2 (5 bases). V was pared by 8 bases and J by 2 bases, with 14 bases between. Germline V lookup: CDR1 SEHNR, CDR2 FQNEAQ (reference sequence). This CDR3 spans 14 amino acids.

This clonotype came up many times. The V gene is TRBV5-1, the J gene TRBJ2-1, with D perhaps matching TRBD1 (6 bases). The CDR3 runs to 13 residues. V gave up 2 bases and J gave up 4 bases, with 7 bases separating them. Germline V gives CDR1 SGHRS, CDR2 YFSETQ. The CDR3 region has the DNA TGCGCCAGCAGCTTCGGACAGTACAATGAGCAGTTCTTC. The encoded protein is CASSFGQYNEQFF.

This sequence joins TRBV7-9 and TRBJ2-5, with D possibly TRBD2 on 6 matching bases. Germline CDR1 is SEHNR and CDR2 is FQNEAQ (reference sequence). V dropped 4 bases and J dropped 3 bases, with 21 bases sitting between them. This CDR3 is built from 17 residues. The CDR3, as DNA: TGTGCCAGCAGCTCAAGGGCGGGGCCAGGCTCCGAAGAGACCCAGTACTTC. It encodes CASSSRAGPGSEETQYF.

This clonotype was seen ten or more times. The V call is TRBV6-2 or TRBV6-3, the J call TRBJ2-7; D assignment may be TRBD1 or TRBD2 (5 bases each). V dropped 7 bases and J dropped 6 bases, with 10 bases sitting between them. Germline CDR1 MNHEY, CDR2 SVGEGT. The length of the CDR3 is 11 residues. The CDR3 spells CASTLRGEQYF. The CDR3 nucleotides read TGTGCCAGCACCTTGAGGGGCGAGCAGTACTTC.

This clonotype was recorded at least ten times. The chain couples TRBV21-1 to TRBJ1-6; the D call of TRBD1 is as the table states it, not checked on the DNA. TRBV21-1 is flagged as a pseudogene. This CDR3 has 14 residues. The CDR3 protein is CAMRGQGWNSPLHF. CDR3 sequence (DNA): TGTGCCATGAGAGGACAGGGGTGGAATTCACCCCTCCACTTT.

This clonotype was detected only a few times. The J gene is TRBJ2-2, the V gene TRBV5-1; the D is unclear. Deletions cut 5 bases from V and 1 base from J, with 15 bases between. Germline CDR1 reads SGHRS; CDR2 reads YFSETQ. The CDR3 consists of 16 residues. The CDR3 region is CASRVRGGVNTGELFF. The CDR3 DNA reads as TGCGCCAGCAGGGTCCGTGGCGGAGTGAACACCGGGGAGCTGTTTTTT.

This clonotype has a count of ten or more. V usage is TRBV6-1 and J usage is TRBJ1-4, with 9 bases matching TRBD1. The ends lost 10 bases at V and 10 bases at J; junction bases unmatched: 10. This CDR3 comprises 13 residues. CDR1 and CDR2 (germline): MNHNS, SASEGT. The CDR3 DNA is TGTGCCATCCTACCGACAGGGGGGGCAAAACTGTTTTTT. The encoded protein is CAILPTGGAKLFF.

This clonotype appeared a few times. The J gene is TRBJ2-1, the V gene TRBV5-4; D is possibly TRBD1 or TRBD2 (5 bases each). The V end was cut by 5 bases, the J end by 2 bases, with 14 bases between. Germline CDR1 SGHNT, CDR2 YYREEE (reference sequence). This CDR3 region has 15 residues. CDR3 loop: CASRSARDAYNEQFF. CDR3 sequence (DNA): TGTGCCAGCAGGTCGGCCAGGGACGCCTACAATGAGCAGTTCTTC.

This clonotype was picked up many times. The chain has TRBV11-3 and TRBJ2-2; D may be TRBD2 (5 bases). Germline loops: CDR1 SGHNT, CDR2 YENEEA. V lost 6 bases to trimming and J lost 1 base, with 12 bases between them. This CDR3 region has 15 residues. Here the CDR3 reads CASSPARENTGELFF. The CDR3 DNA follows: TGTGCCAGCAGTCCTGCGAGGGAGAACACCGGGGAGCTGTTTTTT.

This clonotype was seen at least ten times. V and J are TRBV3-1 and TRBJ1-3; D perhaps matches TRBD1 (6 bases). Germline CDR1 LGHDT, CDR2 YNNKEL (reference sequence). Trimming cost V 7 bases and J 0 bases, with 7 bases left between them. The CDR3 has 13 residues. The CDR3 here is CASKGGSGNTIYF. CDR3 sequence (DNA): TGTGCCAGCAAGGGGGGCTCTGGAAACACCATATATTTT.

This clonotype was recorded a few times. The chain combines TRBV12-3 or TRBV12-4 with TRBJ2-7; D is unclear. Trimming took off 4 bases at V and 3 bases at J, with 7 bases between the two ends. The CDR3 spans 12 residues. The CDR3 region is CASSWTYYEQYF. CDR3 in DNA: TGTGCCAGCAGTTGGACCTACTACGAGCAGTACTTC.

This clonotype was seen repeatedly, ten times or more. This chain uses TRBV7-8 with TRBJ1-6; a possible D gene is TRBD1 (5 bases). CDR1 and CDR2 from the germline V gene are SGHVS and FQNEAQ. V shed 5 bases and J shed 5 bases, with 10 bases lying between them. This CDR3 has 14 amino acids. The CDR3 sequence is CASSPGQNNSPLHF. In DNA, the CDR3 is TGTGCCAGCAGCCCCGGACAAAATAATTCACCCCTCCACTTT.